This T cell receptor (beta chain) is drawn from a study of T cells after posttransplantation cyclophosphamide. Findings and caveats of the study: Recipient CMV seropositivity and CMV reactivation strongly tracked TRB clonality.

From germline, CDR1 is LGHNA and CDR2 YNFKEQ. The CDR3 is 15 residues long. Unmatched junction bases numbered 10, after V lost 3 bases and J lost 9 bases. This clone was found once. No antigen is known for it. The related graft donor's blood sample was taken on the day of bone marrow donation. Cells defined as naive were viable CD3+CD4+ or CD3+CD8+ and CCR7+CD45RA+CD45RO-CD95-CD27+CD28+. Sequenced by immunoSEQ multiplex PCR; TCRdb stores in-frame clones only, minus some. The sample includes a few thousand clones, around 95% seen only once; the top ten take about 1.2%. V is TRBV4-2 and J is TRBJ2-1, with 8 bases matching TRBD1. The sequence came from a woman between 45 and 60 years old in good health and a related stem cell transplant donor. Sequencing was done on a sample of naive CD8+ T cells sorted from PBMCs. The CDR3 is CASSHAGTGLSEQFF. CDR3 nucleotide sequence: TGTGCCAGCAGCCATGCCGGGACAGGTTTAAGTGAGCAGTTCTTC.